The 22 T cell receptor beta chains below all came from one sample that was sequenced in a study of blood T cell repertoires in COVID-19. Clones were sequenced by immunoSEQ multiplex PCR, and TCRdb holds only the in-frame ones, with some missing. The table shows some 120,000 clones, with over 75% occurring only once. The sample taken for sequencing was peripheral blood. These TCRs come from a man aged 45-65 years with acute or convalescent COVID-19.

The V and J genes are TRBV5-6 and TRBJ1-2, with D possibly TRBD1 on 6 matching bases. There are 14 residues in the CDR3. CDR1 is SGHDT and CDR2 is YYEEEE in the germline V gene. Trimming cost V 3 bases and J 7 bases, with 16 bases left between them. The CDR3 DNA reads as TGTGCCAGCAGCTCCCCCCGGGGGGCTGGTGGCTACACCTTC. Protein product: CASSSPRGAGGYTF.

The rearrangement joins TRBV24-1 to TRBJ1-1; 11 bases fit TRBD1. Germline V gene lookup returns CDR1 KGHDR and CDR2 SFDVKD. The CDR3 is 15 amino acids. V lost 3 bases and J lost 6; bases outside the gene matches: 5. The CDR3: CATSDGQGAASEAFF. CDR3 nucleotides: TGTGCCACCAGTGATGGACAGGGGGCGGCCTCTGAAGCTTTCTTT.

The genes are TRBV3-1 (or the pseudogene TRBV3-2) and TRBJ2-5, with 8 bases fitting TRBD2. The CDR3 consists of 16 residues. With 0 bases clipped from V and 4 bases from J, the junction kept 7 bases outside the gene matches. The germline V gene encodes CDR1 LGHDT and CDR2 YNNKEL (reference sequence). This chain's CDR3 is CASSQEMTSVRETQYF. The CDR3 region has the DNA TGTGCCAGCAGCCAAGAGATGACTAGCGTGCGAGAGACCCAGTACTTC.

The chain employs TRBV15 and TRBJ2-1; 7 nucleotides line up with TRBD2. The CDR3 totals 16 residues. Germline CDR1 LNHNV, CDR2 YYDKDF (reference sequence). The trim removed 1 base at V and 5 bases at J, leaving 8 bases unmatched. CDR3 nucleotides: TGTGCCACCAGCAGAGGGGGAGTAGCGGGCCACAATGAGCAGTTCTTC. Its translation is CATSRGGVAGHNEQFF.

V usage is TRBV18 and J usage is TRBJ1-1; the D gene is possibly TRBD1 (6 bases). The CDR3 runs 14 residues. Trimming took 3 bases from V and 7 from J, leaving 15 bases between them. CDR1 is KGHSH and CDR2 is LQKENI in the germline V gene. CDR3 protein: CASSPSLQGFEAFF. The CDR3 coding sequence is TGTGCCAGCTCACCTTCCTTGCAGGGGTTTGAAGCTTTCTTT.

V usage is TRBV14 and J usage is TRBJ1-1, with D perhaps matching TRBD1 (6 bases). The CDR3 consists of 14 residues. Germline assignment: CDR1 SGHDN and CDR2 FVKESK. V was trimmed by 1 base and J by 10 bases, leaving 16 bases between them. CDR3 in amino acids: CASSQGLRTARAFF. In DNA, the CDR3 is TGTGCCAGCAGCCAAGGCTTGAGGACAGCAAGAGCTTTCTTT.

The chain employs TRBV12-3 or TRBV12-4 and TRBJ1-1, with a possible D match to TRBD1 (5 bases). Trimming shortened V by 6 bases and J by 0 bases, and 8 bases separated the two germline ends. The CDR3 consists of 13 residues. CDR3 coding DNA: TGTGCCAGCAGCGCGACAGTGAACACTGAAGCTTTCTTT. Amino acids: CASSATVNTEAFF.

The rearrangement joins TRBV25-1 to TRBJ2-1; D might be TRBD2 (5 bases). Trimming cost V 5 bases and J 6 bases, with 8 bases left between them. This CDR3 spans 12 amino acids. Germline assignment: CDR1 MGHDK and CDR2 SYGVNS. The CDR3 DNA follows: TGTGCCAGCAGTCCTGGGAGCAATGAGCAGTTCTTC. The encoded protein is CASSPGSNEQFF.

The chain is built from TRBV19 and TRBJ1-2; unclear D gene. V lost 5 bases and J lost 3, with 10 bases in between. The CDR3 extends over 13 amino acids. Germline V gene lookup returns CDR1 LNHDA and CDR2 SQIVND (reference sequence). CDR3 region: CASSSGGHYGYTF. CDR3 in DNA: TGTGCCAGTAGTTCCGGAGGGCACTATGGCTACACCTTC.

The V and J genes are TRBV24-1 and TRBJ2-1; maybe TRBD2 (5 bases). The CDR3 is 16 residues long. CDR1 KGHDR and CDR2 SFDVKD come from the germline V gene. The V end was cut by 5 bases, the J end by 2 bases, with 15 bases between. CDR3 in DNA: TGTGCCACCAGTGTCTCAGGTGGGAGCCCCTACAATGAGCAGTTCTTC. Translation: CATSVSGGSPYNEQFF.

The table lists this clone with a few counts. The chain has TRBV5-4 and TRBJ2-1; D may be TRBD1 (6 bases). Trimming removed 4 bases at V and 8 bases at J, with 13 bases between. The CDR3 totals 13 residues. Germline V gene lookup returns CDR1 SGHNT and CDR2 YYREEE (reference sequence). As DNA, the CDR3 is TGTGCCAGCAGCCTGACAGGATTCGATGAGCAGTTCTTC. Protein product: CASSLTGFDEQFF.

This chain connects TRBV2 to TRBJ2-1; D is ambiguous. The germline gives CDR1 SNHLY, CDR2 FYNNEI. The V end lost 2 bases, the J end lost 9 bases, and 11 bases lay between the germline ends. The length of the CDR3 is 13 residues. The CDR3 loop reads CASSERGSGEQFF. Written as DNA, the CDR3 is TGTGCCAGCAGTGAAAGAGGTTCGGGTGAGCAGTTCTTC.

This rearrangement joins TRBV30 to TRBJ1-1; the D gene is possibly TRBD1 (5 bases). The CDR3 sequence is 16 residues long. Germline values: CDR1 GTSNPN, CDR2 SVGIG (reference sequence). V lost 4 bases and J lost 4, with 22 bases in between. The CDR3 nucleotides read TGTGCCTGGAACTCACTTCGCGGGGGGAAAGGCACTGAAGCTTTCTTT. Translating gives CAWNSLRGGKGTEAFF.

This sequence joins TRBV6-5 and TRBJ2-5, with D possibly matching TRBD1 (6 bases). The CDR3 runs 14 residues. Germline CDR1 and CDR2: MNHEY and SVGAGI. Trimming took 6 bases from V and 2 from J, leaving 13 bases between them. The CDR3, as DNA: TGTGCCAGCAGGACCTACAGGGAGCAAGAGACCCAGTACTTC. It codes for CASRTYREQETQYF.

The CDR3 DNA follows: TGTGCCAGCAGTCCCAGCCTTACTAGCGGGAGTGGCGAGCAGTACTTC. Amino acid sequence: CASSPSLTSGSGEQYF. The gene calls are TRBV6-2 or TRBV6-3 and TRBJ2-7; TRBD2 aligns across 11 bases. V gave up 5 bases and J gave up 6 bases; unmatched junction bases: 12. Germline V lookup: CDR1 MNHEY, CDR2 SVGEGT. The CDR3 sequence is 16 residues long.

The chain couples TRBV5-4 to TRBJ1-2; D gene ambiguous. This CDR3 has 15 residues. Germline-derived CDR1 and CDR2 are SGHNT and YYREEE (reference sequence). Trimming left V 0 bases short and J 2 bases short, with 11 bases between. The CDR3 DNA reads as TGTGCCAGCAGCTTGGCCGGGATAGGGAACTATGGCTACACCTTC. As protein: CASSLAGIGNYGYTF.

The rearrangement links TRBV6-1 to TRBJ2-2, with 9 bases lining up with TRBD1. The trim removed 4 bases at V and 4 bases at J, leaving 10 bases unmatched. Germline CDR1 reads MNHNS; CDR2 reads SASEGT. The CDR3 has 17 residues. The CDR3 loop reads CASSARSGTGSTGELFF. The CDR3 region has the DNA TGTGCCAGCAGTGCGCGTTCCGGGACAGGGAGCACCGGGGAGCTGTTTTTT.

This clone was seen just once. V is TRBV7-6 and J is TRBJ1-2; no clear D. CDR3 length: 15 amino acids. The germline V and J ends were trimmed by 1 base and 3 bases, with 12 bases remaining between them. Germline V gives CDR1 SGHVS, CDR2 FNYEAQ. The CDR3 loop reads CASSLGAGNDYGYTF. CDR3 nucleotide sequence: TGTGCCAGCAGCTTAGGGGCAGGCAATGACTATGGCTACACCTTC. The full variable domain, rest sourced from reference TRBV7-6 and TRBJ1-2, is GAGVSQSPRYKVTKRGQDVALRCDPISGHVSLYWYRQALGQGPEFLTYFNYEAQQDKSGLPNDRFSAERPEGSISTLTIQRTEQRDSAMYRCASSLGAGNDYGYTFGSGTRLTVV.

The chain employs TRBV18 and TRBJ2-3, with TRBD1 matching over 8 bases. V dropped 4 bases and J dropped 5; count of bases not matched to a gene: 5. Germline V lookup: CDR1 KGHSH, CDR2 LQKENI. CDR3 size: 14 residues. CDR3 bases: TGTGCCAGCTCACGTGACAGGGGTAGAGATACGCAGTATTTT. Its translation is CASSRDRGRDTQYF.

The chain couples TRBV3-1 (or the pseudogene TRBV3-2) to TRBJ2-7; 7 bases fit TRBD2. Trimming removed 3 bases from V and 5 bases from J; junction bases left unmatched: 7. Looked up from germline, CDR1 is LGHDT and CDR2 is YNNKEL (reference sequence). This CDR3 region has 14 residues. For the CDR3, the DNA is TGTGCCAGCAGCCATGGGGGAGGGCCCCACGAGCAGTACTTC. It is translated as CASSHGGGPHEQYF.

J is TRBJ1-5 and V is TRBV19; 7 bases are shared with TRBD1. Germline lookup yields CDR1 LNHDA and CDR2 SQIVND (reference sequence). The CDR3 runs 16 residues. V dropped 5 bases and J dropped 2; count of bases not matched to a gene: 9. The CDR3 spells CASSERQGHGNQPQHF. In nucleotides, the CDR3 is TGTGCCAGTAGTGAGCGACAGGGTCATGGCAATCAGCCCCAGCATTTT.

The chain recombines TRBV30 with TRBJ2-7, with TRBD1 identical over 7 bases. V lost 4 bases to trimming and J lost 7 bases; unmatched junction nucleotides: 13. In germline, CDR1 is GTSNPN, CDR2 SVGIG (reference sequence). The CDR3 runs 14 residues. The CDR3: CAWMLGIPQGEQYF. DNA of the CDR3: TGTGCCTGGATGCTGGGGATCCCACAGGGGGAGCAGTACTTC.